This T cell receptor (beta chain) was captured in a study of regulatory T cells in long-lasting Graves disease. Background on the study: By definition, persistent Graves' disease involved antithyroid drugs for over 5 years alongside positive TSH receptor antibodies. General study findings and limits: Persistent patients shared more public clonotypes (approximately 2,500) than new patients (about 960). Under persistent disease, TRBV28, TRBJ1-2 and TRBJ2-5 were used preferentially.

This sample's time point: persistent/refractory GD, antithyroid drugs over 5 years with positive TRAb. Construction of the TCR library relied on RNA isolated from PBMCs. This clonotype has at least ten counts. Its antigen is unknown. Trimming shortened V by 2 bases and J by 4 bases, and 8 bases separated the two germline ends. The germline CDR1 and CDR2 sequences are SNHLY and FYNNEI. CDR3 length equals 13 residues. Arm-PCR of CDR3 regions with iRepertoire HTBI primers generated TCR beta libraries. Per the original data handling: Identified across the samples were 50 to 70 TRBV segments and 13 to 15 TRBJ segments. One entry per CDR3 protein results from TCRdb running MiXCR on the multiplex PCR reads. It is TCRdb's table, rather than the study itself, that gives the V and J calls and clone size. Among about 420,000 distinct CDR3 sequences listed, around a quarter were seen once.

This clonotype was sampled from a female donor with Graves disease. The sample consisted of peripheral blood mononuclear cells (PBMCs), taken when the disease was refractory, from a patient treated with antithyroid drugs. The V call is TRBV2, the J call TRBJ2-5; D ambiguous. CDR3 protein: CASSETGLETQYF. CDR3 in DNA: TGTGCCAGCAGTGAAACCGGGTTAGAGACCCAGTACTTC. Full variable domain (rest looked up from reference TRBV2 and TRBJ2-5): EPEVTQTPSHQVTQMGQEVILRCVPISNHLYFYWYRQILGQKVEFLVSFYNNEISEKSEIFDDQFSVERPDGSNFTLKIRSTKLEDSAMYFCASSETGLETQYFGPGTRLLVL.